Sequencing of this T cell receptor (beta chain) was carried out in a study of T cell responses to AZD1222 COVID-19 vaccine. Broader study findings: Baseline seropositives among AZD1222 recipients totaled only five to seven. Spike-specific TCR breadth and depth went up after people got two AZD1222 doses. Spike as a whole was targeted by vaccine-associated CD4 TCRs, dominant at 160-218 and 743-854.

Profiled with immunoSEQ multiplex PCR; TCRdb holds only in-frame clones, not every one. The data contain roughly 150,000 clones, 90% to 95% of them singletons. Concerning this clone: Antigen unknown.

CDR1 and CDR2 from the germline V gene are LNHDA and SQIVND (reference sequence). J gave up 7 bases and V 7 bases, and 10 bases lay outside the gene matches. The length of the CDR3 is 14 residues. The sample here was peripheral blood, taken on day 0 of AZD1222 vaccination. The chain recombines TRBV19 with TRBJ1-5; 7 bases align to TRBD1. This TCR was sampled from an adult in good health. The CDR3 DNA is TGTGCCAGTAAGACAGGGATCCGAGAACAGCCCCAGCATTTT. Protein sequence: CASKTGIREQPQHF.